Described below is a single T cell receptor beta chain sequence and its context. Trimming took 3 bases from V and 6 from J, leaving 13 bases between them. The CDR3 loop spans 14 amino acids. Germline assignment: CDR1 MDHEN and CDR2 SYDVKM. As originally analysed: Quantification of nucleated cells was approximated via reference gene primer amplification. Some clones are missing from TCRdb's copy, which holds only in-frame ones; the method was immunoSEQ multiplex PCR. Clone size and the V and J calls come from that table; the DNA yielded D and trimming. This sample yields about 130,000 clones, of which around nine tenths are seen a single time; roughly a sixth belongs to the top ten. The data derive from a study of blood T cell repertoires in COVID-19. Study details: The United States, Italy and Spain supplied acute and convalescent COVID-19 samples. The analysed material was cDNA or gDNA that came from T cells, B-cell-depleted T cells, or PBMCs.

Material: peripheral blood. V and J are TRBV28 and TRBJ2-3, with D perhaps TRBD2 (6 bases). The source is a man aged 50 or older with active or convalescent COVID-19. CDR3 sequence: CASSLVGGPDTQYF. Written as DNA, the CDR3 is TGTGCCAGCAGTTTGGTAGGAGGGCCGGATACGCAGTATTTT.